The rows below give T cell receptor beta chains drawn from one sample of a study of CD4 and CD8 cells across lung adenocarcinoma regions. MiXCR, applied by TCRdb to the PCR reads, yields one record per CDR3 protein. The data contain roughly 24,000 distinct CDR3 sequences, under 65% of them singletons. Sequenced material: CD4+ T cells from the center of a lung tumor. These TCRs come from a male donor with lung adenocarcinoma. The CD4 and CD8 labels of this study may be unreliable. Both conserved end residues are part of each CDR3. The D gene is left open where the match is weak.

TRBV10-3	TRBJ2-3	-	CARGHGEGDKETQYF
TRBV10-2	TRBJ2-3	-	CASEPPYTDTQYF
TRBV6-4	TRBJ2-1	TRBD2	CASSPGTSGSNEQFF
TRBV5-8	TRBJ2-4	-	CASSSLDMQYF
TRBV6-1	TRBJ2-5	-	CAGGEGSRDQETQYF
TRBV27	TRBJ2-2	-	CASSRYTGELFF
TRBV6-1	TRBJ2-3	-	CASRLSSSTDAQFF
TRBV10-3	-	-	CATLTGLSTEAQYF
TRBV6-5	TRBJ2-1	-	CASTWAYYREQFF
TRBV25-1	-	-	CASSEFKGGSYNEQYF
TRBV6-5	TRBJ2-2	-	CASRLQSGSPGELFF
TRBV3-1	TRBJ2-3	TRBD2	CASSPLAGVTDTQYF
TRBV6-1	TRBJ2-2	-	CASSLFSSVDELFF
TRBV6-1	TRBJ2-1	-	CASRDALTDAQFF
TRBV15	TRBJ2-1	-	CATRAARGLGRNEQFF
TRBV5-1	TRBJ1-4	TRBD1	CASSRRQGSTGDEKLFF
TRBV7-6	TRBJ2-3	-	CASSLVLGQAAQHTQYF
TRBV27	TRBJ2-3	-	CASLQAVSTGAQYF
TRBV27	TRBJ2-3	TRBD2	CASSPGRLACGKETQYF
TRBV7-2	TRBJ2-1	TRBD1	CASSSSGGTGYNEQFF
TRBV6-1	TRBJ2-3	-	CASKRGGGTFATDTQYF
TRBV7-6	TRBJ2-5	-	CASSLDSQETQYF
TRBV6-5	TRBJ1-2	TRBD1	CASSYSLGGKGYTF
TRBV5-1	TRBJ2-4	TRBD1	CASSFDRAQNIQYF
TRBV12-3/TRBV12-4	TRBJ2-2	TRBD2	CASRPAGATGELFF
TRBV6-1	TRBJ2-1	TRBD2	CASSRLAGADEQFF
TRBV6-1	TRBJ2-2	-	CASSLQSGSTGELFF
TRBV10-1	TRBJ2-2	-	CASSDEGSNTGELFF
TRBV10-3	TRBJ2-2	-	CALRLQSVITGEQFF
TRBV30	-	-	CAWTDRTGANIVGTSLSYEQYF
TRBV10-3	TRBJ2-3	-	CVLGLQSGSTGTQFF
TRBV14	TRBJ2-3	TRBD2	CARSGASGRETQYF
TRBV6-5	TRBJ2-2	-	CASRLQSGSPGTLFF
TRBV10-3	-	TRBD2	CAAGGGGRGQETQYF
TRBV24-1	TRBJ2-4	TRBD1	CATGQGSKDTQYF
TRBV27	TRBJ1-1	-	CASSSPAQTAEAFF
TRBV27	TRBJ2-2	-	CASNTFGTGITGALYF
TRBV6-5	TRBJ2-1	TRBD2	CASSSGLAGGWNEQFF
TRBV6-1	TRBJ2-7	-	CASSARRAFPYEQYF
TRBV10-2	TRBJ2-1	-	CASSGPTGQFF
TRBV10-2	TRBJ2-3	-	CASRGLTSDTQYF
TRBV3-1	TRBJ2-2	-	CASRAPANTGELFF
TRBV27	TRBJ1-4	-	CASSIAGQTNEKLFF
TRBV7-3	TRBJ2-2	TRBD2	CASSTSGSWTGELFF
TRBV5-1	TRBJ2-7	-	CASSLGGNSYEQYF
TRBV3-1	TRBJ2-1	TRBD2	CASSHTKAREARKQFF
TRBV6-1	TRBJ2-7	TRBD2	CASSPSGSGSYEQYF
TRBV12-3/TRBV12-4	TRBJ2-2	-	CASSHPGASSGELFF
TRBV6-1	TRBJ2-3	TRBD2	CASSRGREGRNYF
TRBV23-1	TRBJ2-7	-	CASSCRDGSYEQYF
TRBV27	TRBJ2-5	-	CASSPGRGGCGQDTQYF
TRBV10-3	TRBJ2-4	-	CPGTGRGAKNTQYF
TRBV6-1	TRBJ1-3	-	CASSDISMGAIYF
TRBV6-1	TRBJ1-1	-	CASRFWNTEAFF
TRBV6-5	TRBJ1-6	-	CASSLRVGALHF
TRBV20-1	TRBJ2-3	TRBD1	CSAPGQDNTDTQYF
TRBV6-2/TRBV6-3	TRBJ2-1	-	CASSYLDSSYSEQFF